This is a list of T cell receptor beta chains from one sample in a study of cytomegalovirus exposure and HLA in healthy donors. TCRdb's copy holds only in-frame clones and misses some; the assay was immunoSEQ multiplex PCR. The sample carries some 150,000 clones, 82% recorded once. The material sequenced was PBMCs. All receptors come from a man aged 18 to 29 in good health and CMV-seropositive. Both conserved end residues are part of each CDR3. The D gene is left open where the match is weak. A row's size may be missing; if present it is once, few, many or a size class.

TRBV6-5	NA	TRBJ1-6	NA	TGTGCCAGCAGTTACCCCGCCGGTGATTCACCCCTCCACTTT	CASSYPAGDSPLHF
TRBV29-1	NA	TRBJ2-5	NA	TGCAGCGTTGAAGGACAGAGAGACAGTAGCGAGACCCAGTACTTC	CSVEGQRDSSETQYF
TRBV5-4	NA	TRBJ1-1	NA	TGTGCCAGCAGCTTGGGACAGGCCGCTGAAGCTTTCTTT	CASSLGQAAEAFF
TRBV4-1	NA	TRBJ2-1	TRBD2	TGCGCCAGCAGCCATAGTGGCGGGAGAGGTAATGAGCAGTTCTTC	CASSHSGGRGNEQFF
TRBV2	NA	TRBJ1-5	NA	TGTGCCAGCAGGAGCCGCGCTGAGCAGCCCCAGCATTTT	CASRSRAEQPQHF
TRBV30	NA	TRBJ2-7	TRBD2	TGTGCCTGGAGTAGGACTAGCGCCTACGAGCAGTACTTC	CAWSRTSAYEQYF
TRBV7-9	NA	TRBJ2-1	TRBD1	TGTGCCAGCAGCCCACCCGACCTGACAGGGGGGGGGAATGAGCAGTTCTTC	CASSPPDLTGGGNEQFF
TRBV5-1	NA	TRBJ1-1	TRBD1	TGCGCCAGCAGCTTCATTCTAAACAGGGGTGAAGCTTTCTTT	CASSFILNRGEAFF
TRBV27	few	TRBJ2-7	TRBD2	TGTGCCAGCAGAGGCGGGAGTGGCGAGCAGTACTTC	CASRGGSGEQYF
TRBV5-1	NA	TRBJ1-4	NA	TGCGCCAGCAGCTTGGCCGGGTCACGGGAAAAACTGTTTTTT	CASSLAGSREKLFF
TRBV9	once	TRBJ2-2	NA	TGTGCCAGCAGCACACAGGGTTACGGGGAGCTGTTTTTT	CASSTQGYGELFF
TRBV6-1	once	TRBJ1-2	TRBD1	TGTGCCAGCAGTGACCCTCAGACAGGGCGAACCAACTATGGCTACACCTTC	CASSDPQTGRTNYGYTF
TRBV15	few	TRBJ2-1	NA	TGTGCCACCAGCAGCCGACTAGACTCCTACAATGAGCAGTTCTTC	CATSSRLDSYNEQFF
TRBV4-2	NA	TRBJ2-7	TRBD2	TGTGCCAGCAGCCAAGATTGGGGACTAGCGGGAGGGGTCTACGAGCAGTACTTC	CASSQDWGLAGGVYEQYF
TRBV5-1	NA	TRBJ2-2	TRBD2	TGCGCCAGCAGCTGGGGACTAGCGGGAAGCACCGGGGAGCTGTTTTTT	CASSWGLAGSTGELFF
TRBV11-3	NA	TRBJ2-1	NA	TGTGCCAGCAGCTCGCCGACTCTTAATGAGCAGTTCTTC	CASSSPTLNEQFF
TRBV15	NA	TRBJ2-1	NA	TGTGCCACCAGCCTGCGATATGATGATAGCAATGAGCAGTTCTTC	CATSLRYDDSNEQFF
TRBV27	NA	TRBJ2-7	TRBD1	TGTGCCAGCAGTTCAACCTTACGGACAGGGATCCACGAGCAGTACTTC	CASSSTLRTGIHEQYF
TRBV7-9	NA	TRBJ2-1	TRBD2	TGTGCCAGCAGCTTAGTTCGCGGGAGCTCCTACAATGAGCAGTTCTTC	CASSLVRGSSYNEQFF
TRBV19	NA	TRBJ1-1	NA	TGTGCCAGTAGGTACGGGGGAACTGAAGCTTTCTTT	CASRYGGTEAFF
TRBV6-5	many	TRBJ1-1	NA	TGTGCCAGCAGTTACTTCAGGAACACTGAAGCTTTCTTT	CASSYFRNTEAFF
TRBV9	NA	TRBJ2-1	TRBD2	TGTGCCAGCAGGACGACTAGCGGGAGCTATGAGCAGTTCTTC	CASRTTSGSYEQFF
TRBV4-1	NA	TRBJ1-2	NA	TGCGCCAGCAGGCCATCCGCCCTCACAGGGAACTATGGCTACACCTTC	CASRPSALTGNYGYTF
TRBV30	once	TRBJ2-7	TRBD1	TGTGCCTGGGGGGTAGGACAGGACTACGAGCAGTACTTC	CAWGVGQDYEQYF
TRBV29-1	NA	TRBJ2-2	TRBD1	TGCAGCGTTGTTAAGCAGGGGGCGGCCGGGGAGCTGTTTTTT	CSVVKQGAAGELFF
TRBV11-2	NA	TRBJ2-1	NA	TGTGCCAGCAGAACAACGTCCTACAATGAGCAGTTCTTC	CASRTTSYNEQFF
TRBV25-1	NA	TRBJ2-7	TRBD2	TGTGCCAGCAGTGAATTAGGCGGGAGCTCCTACGAGCAGTACTTC	CASSELGGSSYEQYF
TRBV4-1	NA	TRBJ2-7	TRBD2	TGCGCCAGCAGCGGACTAGCGGGAGGCTACGAGCAGTACTTC	CASSGLAGGYEQYF
TRBV5-4	NA	TRBJ1-1	NA	TGTGCCAGCAGCTTAGTCGAGGGAACTGAAGCTTTCTTT	CASSLVEGTEAFF
TRBV10-1	NA	TRBJ2-1	TRBD2	TGCGCCAGCAGTCCCCAGCGGGAGGGTAATGAGCAGTTCTTC	CASSPQREGNEQFF